This T cell receptor beta chain was identified in a study of beta chain features in type 1 diabetes. TCRB transcripts that were expressed got sequenced, as all of the isolated RNA had been reverse transcribed. Profiled with immunoSEQ multiplex PCR; TCRdb holds only in-frame clones, not every one. The table includes about 260,000 clones, around 20% detected once. On this clone itself: The antigen remains unidentified.

Sorting of CD4+ naive, central memory, regulatory and stem cell-like memory cells was performed via CD45RO/CCR7/CD25/CD127/CD95/CD27. Study conclusions and caveats: Moderate yet significant TCRB CDR3 shortening was seen in Type 1 diabetes patients in all four CD4+ subsets.

Germline-derived CDR1 and CDR2 are LNHDA and SQIVND (reference sequence). V was shortened by 6 bases and J by 9 bases, with 15 bases between the two germline ends. The CDR3 has 13 residues. The J gene is TRBJ2-4, the V gene TRBV19, with D perhaps matching TRBD2 (6 bases). Sequenced material: naive CD4+ T cells from blood. The TCR was taken from a woman in her thirties or forties with type 1 diabetes. The CDR3 here is CASSPRERGIQYF. The CDR3 DNA sequence: TGTGCCAGTAGCCCTCGGGAGAGGGGCATTCAGTACTTC. The full variable domain, in which reference TRBV19 and TRBJ2-4 provide the parts outside the CDR3, is DGGITQSPKYLFRKEGQNVTLSCEQNLNHDAMYWYRQDPGQGLRLIYYSQIVNDFQKGDIAEGYSVSREKKESFPLTVTSAQKNPTAFYLCASSPRERGIQYFGAGTRLSVL.